These 12 T cell receptor beta chains were all obtained from the same sample, sequenced in a study of T cells in Graves' hyperthyroidism and ophthalmopathy. The investigators amplified TCR beta CDR3 regions from RNA transcripts. During a first-round RT-PCR of the TCR CDR3, the HTBI primer set was used. TCRdb analysed the multiplex PCR reads with MiXCR anew, one entry per CDR3 protein. The sample has roughly 800,000 distinct CDR3 sequences; roughly 40% are singletons. The specimen sequenced was blood. The receptor source for this set is a man younger than 35 with Graves' hyperthyroidism.

The chain links TRBV14 to TRBJ1-6; D call uncertain. CDR1 is SGHDN and CDR2 is FVKESK in the germline V gene. The CDR3 consists of 13 residues. V lost 5 bases to trimming and J lost 10 bases, with 12 bases between them. CDR3 nucleotides: TGTGCCAGCAGCTACGACTGGAAATCACCCCTCCACTTT. Translating it yields CASSYDWKSPLHF.

There are a few counts of this clonotype. The V call is TRBV9, the J call TRBJ2-5; tentative D call: TRBD2 (7 bases). The germline gives CDR1 SGDLS, CDR2 YYNGEE. V lost 0 bases and J lost 1, with 16 bases in between. The CDR3 sequence is 17 residues long. CDR3 sequence: CASSVGLQGTTQETQYF. Here the CDR3 DNA reads TGTGCCAGCAGCGTAGGGTTGCAGGGGACTACCCAAGAGACCCAGTACTTC.

As regards this clonotype: Since no conserved phenylalanine or tryptophan closes the CDR3, a read error is the likely cause. The rearrangement links TRBV7-6 to TRBJ1-6, with D possibly matching TRBD1 (5 bases). The CDR3 sequence is 13 residues long. With 6 bases removed from V and 7 bases from J, the gap between germline ends came to 10 bases. Germline V CDR1 and CDR2: SGHVS, FNYEAQ. The CDR3 here is CASSRQGNSPLHL. The DNA of the CDR3 is TGTGCCAGCAGTCGGCAGGGAAATTCACCCCTCCACCTT.

The table lists this clonotype with many counts. The chain combines TRBV2 with TRBJ2-6, with D possibly TRBD1 on 5 matching bases. Germline CDR1 is SNHLY and CDR2 is FYNNEI. The CDR3 runs to 17 residues. V was clipped by 4 bases and J by 2 bases, with 15 bases between them. CDR3 nucleotide sequence: TGTGCCAGCAGTGCCCCCCACAGGAACCCTGGGGCCAACGTCCTGACTTTC. Translation: CASSAPHRNPGANVLTF.

The table lists this clonotype with a count of one. This chain joins TRBV7-8 and TRBJ1-5; D is perhaps TRBD1 (6 bases). The germline V and J ends were trimmed by 6 bases and 3 bases, with 15 bases remaining between them. The germline V gene encodes CDR1 SGHVS and CDR2 FQNEAQ. CDR3 size: 15 residues. As DNA, the CDR3 is TGTGCCAGCAGTTTACCCGACAGGTACAATCAGCCCCAGCATTTT. Its translation: CASSLPDRYNQPQHF. Complete variable domain (other parts from reference TRBV7-8 and TRBJ1-5): GAGVSQSPRYKVAKRGQDVALRCDPISGHVSLFWYQQALGQGPEFLTYFQNEAQLDKSGLPSDRFFAERPEGSVSTLKIQRTQQEDSAVYLCASSLPDRYNQPQHFGDGTRLSIL.

The rearrangement uses TRBV5-5 and TRBJ2-5; no definite D call. Germline CDR1 is SGHKS and CDR2 is YYEKEE (reference sequence). This CDR3 comprises 16 residues. Trimming took 1 base from V and 0 from J, leaving 13 bases between them. In DNA, the CDR3 is TGTGCCAGCAGCTTGCGGACGTATAAGTACCAAGAGACCCAGTACTTC. Translation: CASSLRTYKYQETQYF.

As concerns this clonotype: Since a much larger clone is just one base distant, this may be a read error. This chain links TRBV7-9 with TRBJ1-3, with a weak D call TRBD1 (5 bases). Germline V gives CDR1 SEHNR, CDR2 FQNEAQ (reference sequence). The CDR3 has 15 residues. The V end lost 9 bases, the J end lost 4 bases, and 19 bases lay between the germline ends. CDR3 residues: CARSPNTGPGNTIYF. CDR3 sequence (DNA): TGTGCCAGAAGCCCGAATACGGGGCCGGGAAACACCATATATTTT.

With respect to this clonotype: With a much larger clone just one base away, this may be a read error. V gene TRBV5-1 combines with J gene TRBJ1-1; possible D gene TRBD1, 5 bases. This CDR3 has 15 amino acids. Trimming pared 0 bases from V and 4 bases from J, leaving 13 bases between. From germline, CDR1 is SGHRS and CDR2 YFSETQ. As DNA, the CDR3 is TGCGCCAGCAGCTTGGGCAGACCTGGGGGCACTGAAGCTTTCTTT. It is translated as CASSLGRPGGTEAFF.

This clonotype was observed many times. The rearrangement links TRBV29-1 to TRBJ1-1; unclear D gene. Germline V gene sequence: CDR1 SQVTM, CDR2 ANQGSEA. The CDR3 spans 11 residues. V shed 6 bases and J shed 1 base, with 6 bases lying between them. DNA for the CDR3: TGCAGCGTATCAAAGAACACTGAAGCTTTCTTT. Protein product: CSVSKNTEAFF.

V gene TRBV25-1 combines with J gene TRBJ1-1, with 11 bases identical to TRBD1. V lost 1 base, J lost 4 bases, and 2 bases stayed unmatched. CDR1 MGHDK and CDR2 SYGVNS come from the germline V gene. The CDR3 runs to 15 residues. In nucleotides, the CDR3 is TGTGCCAGCAGTGAATGGGGGACAGGGGGCACTGAAGCTTTCTTT. Translated, it gives CASSEWGTGGTEAFF.

Ten or more counts support this clonotype. CDR3 in amino acids: CASSLDGGREQYF. CDR3 DNA sequence: TGTGCCAGCAGCTTGGACGGCGGGAGAGAGCAGTACTTC. The chain uses TRBV5-6 and TRBJ2-7; 7 bases agree with TRBD2. This CDR3 spans 13 amino acids. Germline trimming cut 0 bases from V and 7 bases from J; bases unmatched to any gene: 4. Germline values: CDR1 SGHDT, CDR2 YYEEEE. Full variable domain (outside the CDR3, taken from reference TRBV5-6 and TRBJ2-7): DAGVTQSPTHLIKTRGQQVTLRCSPKSGHDTVSWYQQALGQGPQFIFQYYEEEERQRGNFPDRFSGHQFPNYSSELNVNALLLGDSALYLCASSLDGGREQYFGPGTRLTVT.

This clonotype has at least ten counts. J is TRBJ2-2 and V is TRBV7-3; TRBD1 might be the D (6 bases). Trimming left V 5 bases short and J 7 bases short, with 17 bases between. In germline, CDR1 is SGHTA, CDR2 FQGTGA. The CDR3 is made up of 15 amino acids. DNA of the CDR3: TGTGCCAGCAGCGCGTTGAGGACAGCTGGCGGGGAGCTGTTTTTT. It specifies CASSALRTAGGELFF.